This T cell receptor (beta chain) comes out of a study of T cells after yellow fever vaccination (dated by TCRdb to about 2019). Background on the whole study: Libraries from fractions with low cell numbers were prepared with the SMART-Seq v4 Ultra Low Input RNA kit. Bulk PBMC replicates and cell subsets were isolated from blood drawn at multiple timepoints before and after both primary and secondary immunization. Two healthy male donors, one aged 18 to 29 and one aged 30 to 39 years, were included in the cohort. To follow T-cell clones before and after both primary and booster YFV17D yellow fever vaccination, bulk TCR alpha and beta repertoires underwent longitudinal sequencing. Summary of the overall study and its limitations: Computational filtering was required because FACS-sorted repertoires could contain abundant contaminating clonotypes from the bulk population. After the booster, most clones that had expanded after primary vaccination were detected again (over 95% of CD4 and more than 80% of CD8), suggesting broad maintenance of memory. A small fraction of clonotypes appeared in both the CD4 and CD8 compartments, likely as a result of convergent recombination. Only two donors were included in the study, so the extent to which the findings can be generalized is limited. The secondary T-cell response was weaker than the primary response but faster, peaking on day 5 instead of day 15.

Synthesis of TCR cDNA relied on 5'RACE template switching, a step that introduced a universal primer site along with unique molecular identifiers. Priming for cDNA synthesis came from both the TCR alpha and TCR beta constant segments. Two PCR steps were used to amplify libraries, with sample barcodes and sequencing adapters being added in the second step. Libraries were sequenced on Illumina HiSeq 2500 (2x100 bp) or NovaSeq (2x150 bp). The study's own analysis went as follows. Reads were demultiplexed and collapsed into UMI consensus sequences with MIGEC, and V(D)J alignment was performed with MiXCR. Vaccine-responding clonotypes were identified with edgeR using replicate PBMC samples, with FDR below 0.01 and a log2 fold change above 5 up to day 15 being required. CD4 or CD8 identity was assigned to each bulk clonotype according to whether the clonotype was present at higher abundance in the sequenced CD4 repertoire or the sequenced CD8 repertoire. TCRdb reprocessing: public reads trimmed at Q25 with fastp, clones called with MiXCR, in-frame beta chains kept. Each record represents a unique CDR3 protein, reported with the most common genes and DNA among its rows. TCRdb, not the original authors, processed these V and J calls. This sample comprises a few hundred thousand distinct CDR3 sequences, roughly 6.3% of them detected only once. Jointly, the top ten make up approximately 1.1% of the sample.

The treatment or condition label for this specimen denotes: live attenuated yellow fever vaccine strain. PBMCs were isolated from peripheral blood using a standard Ficoll-Paque protocol. Dynabeads CD4 and CD8 positive selection kits were used to isolate CD4 and CD8 T-cell fractions. TriZol was used to extract RNA from bulk PBMCs, from CD4 and CD8 fractions, and from dextramer-positive and dextramer-negative fractions. With respect to this clonotype: Its cognate antigen has yet to be identified. Base qualities are missing; no much larger clone stands one base away.

The CDR3 measures 15 amino acids from cysteine to phenylalanine. Only the CDR3 DNA is retained, 45 bases long and in frame from the first base. For this chain, trimming is 6 bases at the V end and 7 bases at the J end, and the number of junction bases without a gene match is 10. CDR1 and CDR2 are drawn from the germline V gene: MDHEN, SYDVKM. This receptor was identified in a man aged 30 to 45 who received the YFV17D yellow fever vaccine. The starting material was CD4+ T cells sorted from PBMCs, obtained on the day of the yellow fever booster vaccination. The chain uses TRBV28 and TRBJ2-7, with 12 central nucleotides matching TRBD1. The encoded CDR3 is CASRPQGQGAQEQYF. The DNA reads as follows: TGTGCCAGCAGGCCTCAGGGACAGGGGGCGCAGGAGCAGTACTTC. With all but the CDR3 taken from the reference TRBV28 and TRBJ2-7 genes, the full variable domain is: DVKVTQSSRYLVKRTGEKVFLECVQDMDHENMFWYRQDPGLGLRLIYFSYDVKMKEKGDIPEGYSVSREKKERFSLILESASTNQTSMYLCASRPQGQGAQEQYFGPGTRLTVT.